Listed below are T cell receptor beta chains from one sample, sequenced in a study of PD-1 blockade in classical Hodgkin lymphoma. The protocol was immunoSEQ multiplex PCR, while the TCRdb copy is restricted to in-frame clones and leaves out a portion. The sample lists approximately 19,000 clones, about 77% occurring once. The sequencing used peripheral blood mononuclear cells (PBMCs), collected before the fourth cycle of nivolumab. The receptors here all came from a human donor with classical Hodgkin lymphoma. Both conserved end residues are part of each CDR3. The D gene is left open where the match is weak. Size tells how often a clone was seen (once, few, many) or the class of an expanded clone, and some rows leave it out.

CDR3: CASTAAGSGIYNEQFF
DNA: TGTGCCAGCACTGCAGCCGGTAGCGGGATCTACAATGAGCAGTTCTTC
J: TRBJ2-1
V: TRBV5-6
size: NA
D: TRBD2

CDR3: CASSYSDTNTEAFF
DNA: TGTGCCAGCAGTTATTCTGACACCAACACTGAAGCTTTCTTT
J: TRBJ1-1
V: TRBV6-5
size: NA
D: NA

CDR3: CALVHQWGVPFYEQYF
DNA: TGTGCCCTCGTACACCAGTGGGGGGTCCCCTTCTACGAGCAGTACTTC
J: TRBJ2-7
V: TRBV19
size: NA
D: NA

CDR3: CASSVTQAGWGQGGELFF
DNA: TGTGCCAGCAGCGTAACTCAAGCTGGTTGGGGGCAGGGCGGGGAGCTGTTTTTT
J: TRBJ2-2
V: TRBV9
size: once
D: NA

CDR3: CASSIDSSGLNTEAFF
DNA: TGTGCCAGTAGTATAGACAGCTCAGGGCTGAACACTGAAGCTTTCTTT
J: TRBJ1-1
V: TRBV19
size: NA
D: NA

CDR3: CASSLKGTGGGSPLHF
DNA: TGTGCCAGCAGCTTAAAGGGGACAGGGGGCGGTTCACCCCTCCACTTT
J: TRBJ1-6
V: TRBV7-2
size: NA
D: TRBD1

CDR3: CAISAGQGIYEQYF
DNA: TGTGCCATCAGCGCTGGACAGGGTATCTACGAGCAGTACTTC
J: TRBJ2-7
V: TRBV10-3
size: once
D: TRBD1

CDR3: CASSQDLDSFSGNTIYF
DNA: TGTGCCAGCAGCCAAGATCTGGACAGCTTCTCTGGAAACACCATATATTTT
J: TRBJ1-3
V: TRBV14
size: NA
D: NA

CDR3: CASGLGRAVYNEQFF
DNA: TGTGCTAGTGGTTTGGGGCGGGCTGTATACAATGAGCAGTTCTTC
J: TRBJ2-1
V: TRBV12-5
size: NA
D: NA

CDR3: CASTPTGSDTQYF
DNA: TGTGCCAGCACCCCAACAGGGTCGGATACGCAGTATTTT
J: TRBJ2-3
V: TRBV6-5
size: NA
D: NA

CDR3: CASSLGRELFF
DNA: TGTGCCAGCAGCCTAGGGAGGGAGCTGTTTTTT
J: TRBJ2-2
V: TRBV6-6
size: NA
D: NA

CDR3: CASSHPGGEGGIQYF
DNA: TGTGCCAGCAGTCACCCGGGAGGGGAAGGTGGCATTCAGTACTTC
J: TRBJ2-4
V: TRBV28
size: NA
D: TRBD2

CDR3: CASSLMAPGTEAFF
DNA: TGTGCCAGCAGTTTAATGGCTCCGGGGACTGAAGCTTTCTTT
J: TRBJ1-1
V: TRBV27
size: NA
D: NA

CDR3: CASSLAGQPYGYTF
DNA: TGTGCCAGCAGCTTGGCCGGACAGCCCTATGGCTACACCTTC
J: TRBJ1-2
V: TRBV5-6
size: NA
D: NA

CDR3: CASSVEIATYNEQFF
DNA: TGTGCCAGCAGCGTAGAGATAGCTACCTACAATGAGCAGTTCTTC
J: TRBJ2-1
V: TRBV9
size: NA
D: NA

CDR3: CASSPHSNTEAFF
DNA: TGTGCCAGCAGCCCACATTCGAACACTGAAGCTTTCTTT
J: TRBJ1-1
V: TRBV28
size: NA
D: NA

CDR3: CASRGLAGVETQYF
DNA: TGTGCCAGCAGAGGACTAGCGGGAGTAGAGACCCAGTACTTC
J: TRBJ2-5
V: TRBV6-6
size: NA
D: TRBD2

CDR3: CAVHPGTGFTDTQYF
DNA: TGTGCCGTACACCCCGGGACAGGGTTCACAGATACGCAGTATTTT
J: TRBJ2-3
V: TRBV27
size: NA
D: TRBD1

CDR3: CASSLMVPGQLDINYGYTF
DNA: TGTGCCAGCAGCTTAATGGTTCCGGGACAACTAGATATTAACTATGGCTACACCTTC
J: TRBJ1-2
V: TRBV7-3
size: NA
D: NA

CDR3: CAWSGPGLPSYEQYF
DNA: TGTGCCTGGAGTGGTCCAGGGCTCCCTTCCTACGAGCAGTACTTC
J: TRBJ2-7
V: TRBV30
size: NA
D: NA

CDR3: CASSLSGGEKLFF
DNA: TGTGCCAGCAGCTTAAGTGGGGGTGAAAAACTGTTTTTT
J: TRBJ1-4
V: TRBV11-1
size: NA
D: NA

CDR3: CASSKTAGGPILVFRGTDTQYF
DNA: TGTGCCAGCAGCAAAACAGCGGGAGGGCCTATTTTAGTTTTTCGGGGTACAGATACGCAGTATTTT
J: TRBJ2-3
V: TRBV21-1
size: NA
D: NA

CDR3: CASRTSGASRQYF
DNA: TGCGCCAGCAGGACTAGCGGGGCCTCGCGGCAGTACTTC
J: TRBJ2-7
V: TRBV10-1
size: NA
D: TRBD2

CDR3: CASSQGARQAYEQYF
DNA: TGTGCCAGCTCCCAGGGGGCGCGACAGGCCTACGAGCAGTACTTC
J: TRBJ2-7
V: TRBV5-4
size: NA
D: TRBD1

CDR3: CASSEFRQGGLYEQYF
DNA: TGTGCCAGCAGTGAATTTCGGCAGGGGGGACTTTACGAGCAGTACTTC
J: TRBJ2-7
V: TRBV6-1
size: NA
D: NA

CDR3: CASSPETARGGNTIYF
DNA: TGTGCCAGCTCACCGGAAACGGCTAGAGGTGGAAACACCATATATTTT
J: TRBJ1-3
V: TRBV18
size: once
D: NA

CDR3: CAISGSGRGVNTEAFF
DNA: TGTGCCATCAGTGGGTCAGGCCGGGGGGTGAACACTGAAGCTTTCTTT
J: TRBJ1-1
V: TRBV10-3
size: NA
D: NA

CDR3: CASSVGRGSTGELFF
DNA: TGTGCCAGCAGCGTAGGCAGGGGTAGCACCGGGGAGCTGTTTTTT
J: TRBJ2-2
V: TRBV9
size: NA
D: NA

CDR3: CASSNLQNNEQYF
DNA: TGTGCCAGTAGTAACTTACAAAATAACGAGCAGTACTTC
J: TRBJ2-7
V: TRBV19
size: NA
D: NA

CDR3: CASSTLQGNGYTF
DNA: TGTGCCAGTAGTACCCTACAGGGTAATGGCTACACCTTC
J: TRBJ1-2
V: TRBV19
size: NA
D: NA

CDR3: CASSSGIVLRPSGANVLTF
DNA: TGTGCCAGCAGTTCCGGAATAGTTTTGCGGCCCTCTGGGGCCAACGTCCTGACTTTC
J: TRBJ2-6
V: TRBV5-6
size: NA
D: NA

CDR3: CAWSTWRGAGGNNEQFF
DNA: TGTGCCTGGAGCACTTGGCGGGGAGCGGGAGGAAACAATGAGCAGTTCTTC
J: TRBJ2-1
V: TRBV30
size: NA
D: TRBD2